The 13 T cell receptor beta chains below all came from one sample that was sequenced in a study of T cells in localized non-small cell lung cancer. Generated by immunoSEQ multiplex PCR, the TCRdb table keeps only in-frame clones and is missing some. The sample shows some 56,000 clones, 75% to 90% of them seen only once. Source: peripheral blood, taken before any cancer treatment. The receptor source for this set is a woman between 40 and 69 years old with stage I lung adenocarcinoma.

Only one count was recorded for this clone. V usage is TRBV2 and J usage is TRBJ1-2, with TRBD1 as a possible D gene (5 bases). CDR3 length equals 15 residues. V lost 4 bases and J lost 5, with 17 bases in between. Per the germline V gene, CDR1 is SNHLY and CDR2 is FYNNEI. CDR3 coding DNA: TGTGCCAGCAGTGCTACGGGACGGTCAGGGTATGGCTACACCTTC. Protein: CASSATGRSGYGYTF.

This chain connects TRBV5-4 to TRBJ1-5; maybe TRBD1 (5 bases). Between the trimmed V and J ends, which lost 7 bases and 4 bases, there was a span of 15 bases. This CDR3 has 14 amino acids. The V gene's germline CDR1 is SGHNT and CDR2 YYREEE (reference sequence). CDR3 region: CASSTGLGNQPQHF. In DNA form, the CDR3 reads TGTGCCAGCTCTACGGGACTGGGGAATCAGCCCCAGCATTTT. The full variable domain, in which reference TRBV5-4 and TRBJ1-5 provide the parts outside the CDR3, is ETGVTQSPTHLIKTRGQQVTLRCSSQSGHNTVSWYQQALGQGPQFIFQYYREEENGRGNFPPRFSGLQFPNYSSELNVNALELDDSALYLCASSTGLGNQPQHFGDGTRLSIL.

The chain carries TRBV19 and TRBJ2-1; 10 bases map to TRBD2. The length of the CDR3 is 15 residues. Germline V gene data show CDR1 as LNHDA and CDR2 as SQIVND (reference sequence). V was pared by 8 bases and J by 3 bases, with 7 bases of the junction left unmatched. The CDR3 DNA reads TGTGCCAGTGGACCTAGCGGGGGCCTCTACAATGAGCAGTTCTTC. It translates to CASGPSGGLYNEQFF.

The table lists this clone with a count of one. This rearrangement joins TRBV4-3 to TRBJ1-6, with 7 bases that match TRBD1. The CDR3 is 19 residues long. Germline-derived CDR1 and CDR2 are LGHNA and YSLEER. J gave up 6 bases and V 0 bases, and 14 bases lay outside the gene matches. The CDR3: CASSQDYPPDRASNSPLHF. CDR3 coding DNA: TGCGCCAGCAGCCAAGATTATCCCCCAGACAGGGCCTCTAATTCACCCCTCCACTTT.

The rearrangement uses TRBV7-9 and TRBJ2-7, with D unclear. CDR1 SEHNR and CDR2 FQNEAQ come from the germline V gene (reference sequence). V lost 3 bases to trimming and J lost 1 base, with 4 bases between them. The CDR3 contains 12 residues. In nucleotides, the CDR3 is TGTGCCAGCAGCTTCTTATCCTACGAGCAGTACTTC. Translating it yields CASSFLSYEQYF.

This clone was counted between two and nine times. This rearrangement joins TRBV7-2 to TRBJ2-7, with TRBD2 as a possible D gene (6 bases). CDR3 length equals 14 residues. CDR1 is SGHTA, CDR2 FQGNSA, per germline. Trimming left V 0 bases short and J 0 bases short, with 6 bases between. The CDR3 loop reads CASSLAGGSYEQYF. DNA for the CDR3: TGTGCCAGCAGCTTAGCGGGGGGCTCCTACGAGCAGTACTTC.

The V and J genes are TRBV11-3 and TRBJ2-7; D ambiguous. With 6 bases removed from V and 3 bases from J, the gap between germline ends came to 15 bases. In germline, CDR1 is SGHNT, CDR2 YENEEA. The CDR3 runs to 14 residues. The CDR3 is CASSQGPEIYEQYF. Written as DNA, the CDR3 is TGTGCCAGCAGTCAAGGGCCAGAGATCTACGAGCAGTACTTC.

The chain recombines TRBV10-3 with TRBJ2-2; 7 bases line up with TRBD1. The CDR3 consists of 15 residues. With V trimmed by 10 bases and J by 1 base, 9 bases remained unmatched. Germline V CDR1 and CDR2: ENHRY, SYGVKD. CDR3 in DNA: TGTGCCACCCCCGCCCCAGGGGGGAACACCGGGGAGCTGTTTTTT. This sequence encodes CATPAPGGNTGELFF.

This clone was picked up one time. The chain employs TRBV6-1 and TRBJ2-4; 7 bases fit TRBD1. The germline CDR1 and CDR2 sequences are MNHNS and SASEGT. The CDR3 length is 16 residues. Losses at the gene ends were 1 base for V and 1 base for J; bases not matched to a gene: 4. The CDR3 DNA sequence: TGTGCCAGCAGTGAAGACAGGGGAGCCGCCAAAAACATTCAGTACTTC. As protein: CASSEDRGAAKNIQYF.

This sequence joins TRBV29-1 and TRBJ2-5, with 7 bases lining up with TRBD1. Germline V gene lookup returns CDR1 SQVTM and CDR2 ANQGSEA. Trimming at V came to 6 bases and at J to 4 bases, leaving 8 bases not matched to a gene. There are 13 residues in the CDR3. The CDR3 sequence is CSVRQGGGETQYF. The CDR3 DNA sequence: TGCAGCGTGCGACAGGGTGGGGGAGAGACCCAGTACTTC.

This CDR3 is CASSLGRGSPYEQYF. For the CDR3, the DNA is TGTGCCAGCAGCTTAGGCAGGGGGTCCCCCTACGAGCAGTACTTC. The chain is built from TRBV7-2 and TRBJ2-7; 7 bases line up with TRBD1. Germline V gene sequence: CDR1 SGHTA, CDR2 FQGNSA. The CDR3 length is 15 residues. J gave up 2 bases and V 1 base, and 5 bases lay outside the gene matches.

The DNA of the CDR3 is TGTGCCAGCAGCAAATTGCCGTGGGCAGACTATGGCTACACCTTC. Translating gives CASSKLPWADYGYTF. This chain uses TRBV21-1 with TRBJ1-2; whether TRBD1, the table's D call, matches the DNA was not checked. TRBV21-1 is shown as a pseudogene. The CDR3 runs 15 residues.

The chain uses TRBV7-9 and TRBJ1-4; TRBD1 matches 9 bases. Germline V gives CDR1 SEHNR, CDR2 FQNEAQ (reference sequence). Unmatched junction bases numbered 13, after V lost 5 bases and J lost 12 bases. The length of the CDR3 is 15 residues. The CDR3 sequence is CASSPGQGTRWELFF. In DNA form, the CDR3 reads TGTGCCAGCAGCCCTGGACAGGGGACCCGATGGGAACTGTTTTTT.